What follows are 15 T cell receptor beta chains derived from one specimen sequenced in a study of Graves' ophthalmopathy and Graves' hyperthyroidism. The authors amplified TCR beta CDR3 regions from RNA transcripts. First-round RT-PCR with HTBI primers preceded a second-round multiplex PCR. From the multiplex PCR reads, TCRdb called clonotypes with MiXCR, one entry per CDR3 protein. The data show a few hundred thousand distinct CDR3 sequences, over 15% seen once. The specimen was peripheral blood. The receptor set was obtained from a woman under 30 with stable Graves' hyperthyroidism.

This clonotype was counted many times. The chain couples TRBV19 to TRBJ1-2; D is possibly TRBD1 (5 bases). V was trimmed by 3 bases and J by 0 bases, leaving 11 bases between them. Germline assignment: CDR1 LNHDA and CDR2 SQIVND (reference sequence). This CDR3 is built from 15 residues. For the CDR3, the DNA is TGTGCCAGTAGTATGCAGGGAACAGCTAACTATGGCTACACCTTC. Amino acids: CASSMQGTANYGYTF.

This clonotype was picked up many times. The chain links TRBV7-2 to TRBJ2-7, with unresolved D. V dropped 5 bases and J dropped 6 bases, with 17 bases sitting between them. Germline CDR1 SGHTA, CDR2 FQGNSA. This CDR3 comprises 14 residues. The CDR3 here is CASSPGGPAAEQYF. In DNA form, the CDR3 reads TGTGCCAGCAGCCCTGGTGGGCCTGCTGCCGAGCAGTACTTC. The entire variable domain, with the rest obtained from reference TRBV7-2 and TRBJ2-7, is as follows: GAGVSQSPSNKVTEKGKDVELRCDPISGHTALYWYRQSLGQGLEFLIYFQGNSAPDKSGLPSDRFSAERTGGSVSTLTIQRTQQEDSAVYLCASSPGGPAAEQYFGPGTRLTVT.

This clonotype was found a few times. This sequence joins TRBV20-1 and TRBJ2-2; 9 positions agree with TRBD1. The V gene end was trimmed by 2 bases and the J gene end by 1 base; junction bases not matched to a gene: 5. CDR3 length equals 16 residues. The germline CDR1 and CDR2 sequences are DFQATT and SNEGSKA (reference sequence). The CDR3 is CSARPQDRGNTGELFF. Written as DNA, the CDR3 is TGCAGTGCTAGACCCCAGGACAGGGGGAACACCGGGGAGCTGTTTTTT.

This clonotype was counted ten times or more. The CDR3 DNA is TGCAGCGGGGGACTAGCGGACGAGCAGTACTTC. It specifies CSGGLADEQYF. The genes are TRBV20-1 and TRBJ2-7; 11 positions agree with TRBD2. The length of the CDR3 is 11 residues. From germline, CDR1 is DFQATT and CDR2 SNEGSKA (reference sequence).

The chain couples TRBV5-1 to TRBJ2-5, with no clear D. Trimming stripped 1 base from V and 10 bases from J, with 11 bases between. Germline CDR1 is SGHRS and CDR2 is YFSETQ. CDR3 length equals 12 residues. The CDR3 loop is CASSLTGYDQYF. CDR3 in DNA: TGCGCCAGCAGCTTGACGGGTTATGACCAGTACTTC.

This clonotype was counted many times. The junction differs from germline at one of its ends, possibly a read error. The rearrangement links TRBV19 to TRBJ1-1, with D perhaps matching TRBD1 (6 bases). The CDR3 length is 12 residues. Germline lookup yields CDR1 LNHDA and CDR2 SQIVND (reference sequence). CDR3 region: CASSFVGQVTHF. The DNA for the CDR3 is TGTGCCAGTAGTTTTGTGGGACAAGTAACCCATTTT.

The genes are TRBV24-1 and TRBJ2-2; possible D gene TRBD1, 5 bases. Germline-derived CDR1 and CDR2 are KGHDR and SFDVKD. This CDR3 has 16 residues. Deletions cut 2 bases from V and 8 bases from J, with 17 bases between. The CDR3 spells CATSDSRAAQGGELFF. DNA of the CDR3: TGTGCCACCAGTGATTCCCGGGCAGCTCAGGGAGGGGAGCTGTTTTTT.

The sample holds many counts of this clonotype. The chain couples TRBV20-1 to TRBJ1-1, with D uncertain. CDR1 and CDR2 (germline): DFQATT, SNEGSKA (reference sequence). The germline V and J ends were trimmed by 6 bases and 8 bases, with 16 bases remaining between them. The CDR3 contains 12 residues. Here the CDR3 DNA reads TGCAGTGCGAGGCGGGCGGTCAGGGAAGCTTTCTTT. Its protein product is CSARRAVREAFF.

This clonotype showed up many times. CDR3 nucleotides: TGTGCCAGCAGTTACTCGAATCTCGGCCGACCCTACGAGCAGTACTTC. Protein product: CASSYSNLGRPYEQYF. The chain combines TRBV6-5 with TRBJ2-7, with D unresolved. The CDR3 covers 16 residues. The V and J ends lost 0 bases and 2 bases respectively, with 14 bases between them. Germline V gene sequence: CDR1 MNHEY, CDR2 SVGAGI.

This clonotype was seen ten or more times. The chain is built from TRBV15 and TRBJ2-7; weak D call: TRBD1 (6 bases). The V gene's germline CDR1 is LNHNV and CDR2 YYDKDF (reference sequence). Trimming shortened V by 2 bases and J by 4 bases, and 12 bases separated the two germline ends. There are 14 residues in the CDR3. DNA of the CDR3: TGTGCCACCAGCAGAACAGGACAGACTTACGAGCAGTACTTC. Translated, it gives CATSRTGQTYEQYF.

This clonotype was seen at least ten times. The chain joins TRBV12-5 to TRBJ1-5, with D unclear. The germline V gene has CDR1 LGHNT and CDR2 FRNRAP. V gave up 2 bases and J gave up 7 bases, with 9 bases separating them. The CDR3 has 13 amino acids. CDR3 region: CASGLTSEQPQHF. In nucleotides, the CDR3 is TGTGCTAGTGGTTTGACGTCAGAACAGCCCCAGCATTTT.

This clonotype has at least ten counts. This chain connects TRBV29-1 to TRBJ1-1; D is unclear. Per the germline V gene, CDR1 is SQVTM and CDR2 is ANQGSEA. V gave up 1 base and J gave up 0 bases, with 9 bases separating them. The CDR3 runs 14 residues. The CDR3 here is CSVEGRQMNTEAFF. The CDR3 DNA is TGCAGCGTTGAAGGTCGGCAGATGAACACTGAAGCTTTCTTT.

This clonotype was detected ten times or more. The CDR3 here is CASSPMQGNLEAFF. CDR3 bases: TGCGCCAGCAGCCCTATGCAAGGAAATTTGGAAGCTTTCTTT. This chain connects TRBV4-1 to TRBJ1-1; D ambiguous. V was cut by 4 bases and J by 8 bases, with 17 bases left in between. The CDR3 length is 14 residues. Per germline, CDR1 MGHRA and CDR2 YSYEKL.

There are many counts of this clonotype. The V gene is TRBV27, the J gene TRBJ2-7, with 7 bases matching TRBD1. In germline, CDR1 is MNHEY, CDR2 SMNVEV (reference sequence). This CDR3 has 14 residues. Trimming cost V 7 bases and J 0 bases; bases outside gene matches: 6. CDR3 nucleotide sequence: TGTGCCAGCAAGGACAGGCCGAGCTCCTACGAGCAGTACTTC. Its translation is CASKDRPSSYEQYF.

As for this clonotype: A read error may explain this, as a much larger clone is one base away. This likely comes from a read error, as the CDR3 has no conserved phenylalanine or tryptophan at its end. This rearrangement joins TRBV12-3 or TRBV12-4 to TRBJ1-1; D perhaps matches TRBD1 (6 bases). The CDR3 is made up of 14 amino acids. Trimming pared 2 bases from V and 0 bases from J, leaving 7 bases between. The CDR3 region is CASSLYRVNTEAFV. CDR3 nucleotide sequence: TGTGCCAGCAGTTTATACAGGGTGAACACTGAAGCTTTCGTT.